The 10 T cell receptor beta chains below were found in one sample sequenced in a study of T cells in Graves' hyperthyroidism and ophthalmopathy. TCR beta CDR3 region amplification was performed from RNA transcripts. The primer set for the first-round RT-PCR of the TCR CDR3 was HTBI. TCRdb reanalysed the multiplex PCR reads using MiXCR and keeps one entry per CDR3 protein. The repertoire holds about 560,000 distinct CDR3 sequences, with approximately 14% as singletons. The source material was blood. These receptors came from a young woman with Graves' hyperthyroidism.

The CDR3 loop reads CATLPRDSLYNEQFF. The CDR3, as DNA: TGTGCCACTCTGCCCCGGGACTCGCTTTACAATGAGCAGTTCTTC. The chain employs TRBV6-1 and TRBJ2-1; tentative D call: TRBD2 (6 bases). Trimming pared 10 bases from V and 4 bases from J, leaving 20 bases between. Germline loops: CDR1 MNHNS, CDR2 SASEGT. CDR3 size: 15 residues.

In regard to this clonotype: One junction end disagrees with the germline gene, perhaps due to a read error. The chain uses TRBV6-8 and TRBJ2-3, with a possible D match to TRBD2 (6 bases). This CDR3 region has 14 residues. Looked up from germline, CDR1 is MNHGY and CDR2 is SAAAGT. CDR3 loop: CAGSRDFAGDTQYF. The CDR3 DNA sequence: TGTGCCGGCAGCCGGGACTTTGCAGGGGATACGCAGTATTTT.

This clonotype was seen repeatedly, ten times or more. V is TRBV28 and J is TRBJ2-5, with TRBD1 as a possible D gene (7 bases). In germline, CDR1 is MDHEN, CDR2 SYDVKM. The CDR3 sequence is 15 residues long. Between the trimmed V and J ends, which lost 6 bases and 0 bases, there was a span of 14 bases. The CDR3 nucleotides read TGTGCCAGCAGGGTGACAGGGAGGTACCAAGAGACCCAGTACTTC. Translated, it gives CASRVTGRYQETQYF.

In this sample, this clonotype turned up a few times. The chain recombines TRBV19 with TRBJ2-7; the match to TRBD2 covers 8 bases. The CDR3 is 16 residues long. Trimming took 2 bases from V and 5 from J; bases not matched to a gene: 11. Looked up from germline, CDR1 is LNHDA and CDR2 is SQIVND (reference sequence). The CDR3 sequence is CASSISQISGIDEQYF. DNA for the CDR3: TGTGCCAGTAGTATAAGTCAGATTAGCGGGATCGACGAGCAGTACTTC. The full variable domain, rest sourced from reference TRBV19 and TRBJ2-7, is DGGITQSPKYLFRKEGQNVTLSCEQNLNHDAMYWYRQDPGQGLRLIYYSQIVNDFQKGDIAEGYSVSREKKESFPLTVTSAQKNPTAFYLCASSISQISGIDEQYFGPGTRLTVT.

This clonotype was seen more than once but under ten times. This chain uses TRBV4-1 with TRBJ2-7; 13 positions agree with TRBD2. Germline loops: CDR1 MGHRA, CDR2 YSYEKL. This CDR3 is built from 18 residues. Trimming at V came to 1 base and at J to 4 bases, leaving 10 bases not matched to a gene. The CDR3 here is CASSQVLFRTSGSYEQYF. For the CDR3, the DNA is TGCGCCAGCAGCCAAGTCCTTTTTCGGACTAGCGGGAGTTACGAGCAGTACTTC.

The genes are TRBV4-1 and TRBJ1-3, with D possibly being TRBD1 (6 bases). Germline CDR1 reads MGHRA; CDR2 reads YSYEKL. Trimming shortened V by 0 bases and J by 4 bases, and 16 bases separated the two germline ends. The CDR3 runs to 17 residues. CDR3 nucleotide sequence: TGCGCCAGCAGCCAAGATCGACAGGCGGCGGGAGGAAACACCATATATTTT. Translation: CASSQDRQAAGGNTIYF.

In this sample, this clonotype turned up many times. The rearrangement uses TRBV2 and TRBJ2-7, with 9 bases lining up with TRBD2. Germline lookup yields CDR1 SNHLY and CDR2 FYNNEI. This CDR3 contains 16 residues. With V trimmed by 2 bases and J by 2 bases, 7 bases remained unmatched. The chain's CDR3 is CASSESAGGPPYEQYF. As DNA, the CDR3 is TGTGCCAGCAGTGAATCTGCGGGAGGGCCCCCCTACGAGCAGTACTTC.

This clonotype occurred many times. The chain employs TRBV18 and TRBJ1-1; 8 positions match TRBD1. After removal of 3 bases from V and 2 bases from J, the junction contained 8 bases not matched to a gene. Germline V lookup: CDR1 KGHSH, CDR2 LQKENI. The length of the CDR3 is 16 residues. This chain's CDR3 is CASSPPPDRVNTEAFF. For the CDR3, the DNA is TGTGCCAGCTCACCGCCCCCGGACAGGGTTAACACTGAAGCTTTCTTT.

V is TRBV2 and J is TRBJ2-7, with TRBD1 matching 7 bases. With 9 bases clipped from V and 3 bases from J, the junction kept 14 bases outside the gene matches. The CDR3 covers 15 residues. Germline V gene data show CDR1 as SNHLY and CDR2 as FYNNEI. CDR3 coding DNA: TGTGCCAGTAAGGACCTACCGGGACAGATCTACGAGCAGTACTTC. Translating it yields CASKDLPGQIYEQYF. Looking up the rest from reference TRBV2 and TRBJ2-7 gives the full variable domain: EPEVTQTPSHQVTQMGQEVILRCVPISNHLYFYWYRQILGQKVEFLVSFYNNEISEKSEIFDDQFSVERPDGSNFTLKIRSTKLEDSAMYFCASKDLPGQIYEQYFGPGTRLTVT.

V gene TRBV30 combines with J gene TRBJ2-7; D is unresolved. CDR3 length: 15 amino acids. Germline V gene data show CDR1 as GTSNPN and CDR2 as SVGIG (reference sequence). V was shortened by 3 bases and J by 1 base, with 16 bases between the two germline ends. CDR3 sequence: CAWSNFDRNSYEQYF. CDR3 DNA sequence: TGTGCCTGGAGCAACTTCGACCGGAATTCCTACGAGCAGTACTTC.